This TCR beta chain was obtained from a study of blood T cell repertoires in COVID-19. As for the study in general: Researchers got acute and convalescent COVID-19 samples from the United States, Italy and Spain.

Per the original methods: Reference gene primer amplification yielded estimated nucleated cell counts. The table came from immunoSEQ multiplex PCR; TCRdb's copy has only in-frame clones and leaves some out. That table gives V, J and clone size, and the DNA gave D and trimming. This table holds 120,000 to 150,000 clones, approximately 87% found once. The junction had 6 bases not matched to a gene; V was cut back by 2 bases and J by 6 bases. The CDR3 has 15 amino acids. Germline V gives CDR1 MNHEY, CDR2 SVGAGI. Those who participated ranged in age from about 18 to 89 years and resided in about two dozen US areas. Participants' own reports of clinical history determined their cohort assignment.

Sequenced material: PBMCs or T cells enriched from blood (not recorded which). This clonotype was sampled from a woman in her 30s with acute COVID-19. The V and J genes are TRBV6-5 and TRBJ2-2; TRBD1 matches 7 bases. The CDR3: CASSYEGAFAGELFF. CDR3 nucleotides: TGTGCCAGCAGTTACGAGGGGGCGTTCGCCGGGGAGCTGTTTTTT.